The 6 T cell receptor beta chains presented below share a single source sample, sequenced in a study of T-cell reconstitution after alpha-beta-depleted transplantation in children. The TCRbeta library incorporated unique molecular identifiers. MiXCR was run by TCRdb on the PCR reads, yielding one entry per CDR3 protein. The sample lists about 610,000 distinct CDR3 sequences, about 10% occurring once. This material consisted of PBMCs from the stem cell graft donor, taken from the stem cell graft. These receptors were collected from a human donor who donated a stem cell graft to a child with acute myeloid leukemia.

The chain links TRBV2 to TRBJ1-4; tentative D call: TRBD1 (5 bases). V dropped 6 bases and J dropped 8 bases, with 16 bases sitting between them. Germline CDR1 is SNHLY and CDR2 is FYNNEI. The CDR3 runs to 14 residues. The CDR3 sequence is CASRGAASREKLFF. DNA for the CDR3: TGTGCCAGCAGAGGGGCGGCGAGTCGGGAAAAACTGTTTTTT.

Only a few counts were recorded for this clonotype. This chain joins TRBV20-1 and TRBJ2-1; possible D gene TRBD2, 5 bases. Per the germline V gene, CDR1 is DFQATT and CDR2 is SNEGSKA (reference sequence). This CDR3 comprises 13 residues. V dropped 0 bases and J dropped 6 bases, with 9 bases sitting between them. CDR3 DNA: TGCAGTGCTAGAGACCTAGCAATCAATGAGCAGTTCTTC. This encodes CSARDLAINEQFF.

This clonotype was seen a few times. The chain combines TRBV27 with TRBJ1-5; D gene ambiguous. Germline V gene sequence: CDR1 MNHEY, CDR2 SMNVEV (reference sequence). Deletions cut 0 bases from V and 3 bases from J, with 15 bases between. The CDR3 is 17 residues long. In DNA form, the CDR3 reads TGTGCCAGCAGTTTATCGGGTCCGGTTTATCTCAATCAGCCCCAGCATTTT. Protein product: CASSLSGPVYLNQPQHF.

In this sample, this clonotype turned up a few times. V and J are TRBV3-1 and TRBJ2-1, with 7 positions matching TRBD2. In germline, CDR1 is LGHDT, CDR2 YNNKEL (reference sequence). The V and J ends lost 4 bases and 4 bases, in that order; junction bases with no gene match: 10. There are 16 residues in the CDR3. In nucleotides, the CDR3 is TGTGCCAGCAGCCTCAGCGGGACTGGGGCATACAATGAGCAGTTCTTC. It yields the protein CASSLSGTGAYNEQFF.

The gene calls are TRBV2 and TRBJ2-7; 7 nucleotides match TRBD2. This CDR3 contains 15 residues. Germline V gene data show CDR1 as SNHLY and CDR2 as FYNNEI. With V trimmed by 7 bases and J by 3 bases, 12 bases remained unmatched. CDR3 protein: CASILGPSGGYEQYF. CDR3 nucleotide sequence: TGTGCCAGCATTCTTGGGCCTAGCGGAGGCTACGAGCAGTACTTC.

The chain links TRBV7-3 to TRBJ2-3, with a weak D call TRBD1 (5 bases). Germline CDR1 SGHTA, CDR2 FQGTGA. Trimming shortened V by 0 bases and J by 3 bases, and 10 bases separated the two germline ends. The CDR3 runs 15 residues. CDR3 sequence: CASSLTGEETDTQYF. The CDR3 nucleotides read TGTGCCAGCAGCTTAACAGGGGAAGAGACAGATACGCAGTATTTT.